Presented here are 23 T cell receptor beta chains from one specimen sequenced in a study of T cells in Graves' hyperthyroidism and ophthalmopathy. The TCR beta CDR3 regions underwent amplification using RNA transcripts as the source. A first-round RT-PCR of the TCR CDR3 used the HTBI primer set. In TCRdb, the multiplex PCR reads were re-called with MiXCR into one record per CDR3 protein. This sample carries about 740,000 distinct CDR3 sequences, approximately 14% of them seen once, and the ten largest clones take more than 8.5%. Sequencing used blood. These receptors all come from a woman aged 18-30 years with Graves' hyperthyroidism.

The chain is built from TRBV6-1 and TRBJ1-5; D not resolved. The CDR3 is made up of 15 amino acids. Germline CDR1 and CDR2: MNHNS and SASEGT. V was trimmed by 2 bases and J by 1 base, leaving 9 bases between them. The CDR3 nucleotides are TGTGCCAGCAGTGAATGGGTAGGGAGCAATCAGCCCCAGCATTTT. Translated, it gives CASSEWVGSNQPQHF.

This clonotype was recorded a few times. The J gene is TRBJ2-5, the V gene TRBV6-1, with D uncertain. Trimming removed 3 bases from V and 5 bases from J, with 22 bases in between. Per the germline V gene, CDR1 is MNHNS and CDR2 is SASEGT. The CDR3 sequence is 17 residues long. CDR3 DNA sequence: TGTGCCAGCAGTGACCTACGACAACGCGACGGGTGGGAGACCCAGTACTTC. Translating gives CASSDLRQRDGWETQYF.

This clonotype showed up many times. The gene calls are TRBV4-2 and TRBJ2-7, with 7 bases fitting TRBD2. V shed 0 bases, J shed 1 base, and the junction held 3 bases outside the gene matches. This CDR3 contains 15 residues. CDR1 is LGHNA and CDR2 is YNFKEQ in the germline V gene. In DNA form, the CDR3 reads TGTGCCAGCAGCCAAGAGACTAGCCCTTCCTACGAGCAGTACTTC. It specifies CASSQETSPSYEQYF.

This chain links TRBV19 with TRBJ1-1; perhaps TRBD1 as D (6 bases). The germline V and J ends were trimmed by 6 bases and 11 bases, with 19 bases remaining between them. There are 13 residues in the CDR3. Germline assignment: CDR1 LNHDA and CDR2 SQIVND (reference sequence). The CDR3, as DNA: TGTGCCAGTAGCTACGACAGGCCCGGGCGGGCTTTCTTT. It encodes CASSYDRPGRAFF.

This clonotype was detected ten times or more. CDR3 region: CASSIADGEDTQYF. The CDR3 DNA reads TGTGCCAGCAGCATAGCGGACGGAGAAGATACGCAGTATTTT. The rearrangement joins TRBV2 to TRBJ2-3; weak D call: TRBD2 (6 bases). CDR3 length: 14 amino acids. Germline lookup yields CDR1 SNHLY and CDR2 FYNNEI. V lost 6 bases to trimming and J lost 5 bases, with 15 bases between them. Full variable domain (missing parts from reference TRBV2 and TRBJ2-3): EPEVTQTPSHQVTQMGQEVILRCVPISNHLYFYWYRQILGQKVEFLVSFYNNEISEKSEIFDDQFSVERPDGSNFTLKIRSTKLEDSAMYFCASSIADGEDTQYFGPGTRLTVL.

This chain joins TRBV6-2 or TRBV6-3 and TRBJ1-1; the match to TRBD1 covers 7 bases. The CDR3 runs 13 residues. The V gene's germline CDR1 is MNHEY and CDR2 SVGEGT. V lost 8 bases and J lost 5; bases outside the gene matches: 8. CDR3 nucleotides: TGTGCCAGCCGGTCAGGGGGGAGGACTGAAGCTTTCTTT. Encoded protein: CASRSGGRTEAFF.

This clonotype was seen repeatedly, ten times or more. V usage is TRBV27 and J usage is TRBJ2-1, with 12 bases that match TRBD2. The CDR3 has 14 residues. J gave up 7 bases and V 4 bases, and 2 bases lay outside the gene matches. The germline CDR1 and CDR2 sequences are MNHEY and SMNVEV (reference sequence). CDR3: CASSWTSGVNEQFF. The CDR3 nucleotides are TGTGCCAGCAGTTGGACTAGCGGGGTTAATGAGCAGTTCTTC.

Ten or more counts support this clonotype. The gene calls are TRBV11-2 and TRBJ1-6; 7 nucleotides align to TRBD1. In germline, CDR1 is SGHAT, CDR2 FQNNGV. The V and J ends lost 1 base and 11 bases, in that order; junction bases with no gene match: 8. The CDR3 runs 15 residues. The CDR3 DNA is TGTGCCAGCAGCTTAGGACCCGACAGGGCTCCACCCCTCCACTTT. It yields the protein CASSLGPDRAPPLHF.

This clonotype was seen many times. The CDR3 DNA reads TGTGCCAGCAGTGCGAACGGGGTCGCAACTAATGAAAAACTGTTTTTT. Protein: CASSANGVATNEKLFF. The gene calls are TRBV27 and TRBJ1-4; D is unresolved. Germline CDR1 MNHEY, CDR2 SMNVEV (reference sequence). This CDR3 region has 16 residues. Trimming removed 5 bases from V and 0 bases from J, with 13 bases in between.

This clonotype was counted many times. The genes are TRBV2 and TRBJ1-2; D is possibly TRBD1 (5 bases). Trimming removed 3 bases from V and 7 bases from J, with 21 bases in between. CDR3 length equals 16 residues. Per the germline V gene, CDR1 is SNHLY and CDR2 is FYNNEI. The DNA for the CDR3 is TGTGCCAGCAGTGACCTACTCAGGGCAGCCGGCTCTGGCTACACCTTC. Translating it yields CASSDLLRAAGSGYTF.

This clonotype was recorded at least ten times. The chain joins TRBV20-1 to TRBJ1-1; 7 bases agree with TRBD1. CDR1 and CDR2 from the germline V gene are DFQATT and SNEGSKA (reference sequence). CDR3 length equals 13 residues. J gave up 3 bases and V 1 base, and 2 bases lay outside the gene matches. The CDR3 is CSARGQGYTEAFF. The CDR3 DNA sequence: TGCAGTGCTAGAGGACAGGGTTACACTGAAGCTTTCTTT.

The chain combines TRBV4-1 with TRBJ1-1; the D gene is possibly TRBD1 (6 bases). V was trimmed by 1 base and J by 0 bases, leaving 9 bases between them. In germline, CDR1 is MGHRA, CDR2 YSYEKL. The CDR3 covers 15 residues. In nucleotides, the CDR3 is TGCGCCAGCAGCCAAGGGGCAGGGGTGAACACTGAAGCTTTCTTT. Encoded protein: CASSQGAGVNTEAFF.

This clonotype appeared many times. This rearrangement joins TRBV6-1 to TRBJ2-7, with 10 bases aligning to TRBD1. The CDR3 has 13 residues. Germline CDR1 and CDR2: MNHNS and SASEGT. Germline trimming cut 7 bases from V and 7 bases from J; bases unmatched to any gene: 7. CDR3 residues: CASTGQGYEEQYF. CDR3 in DNA: TGTGCCAGCACGGGACAGGGGTACGAGGAGCAGTACTTC.

This clonotype has just one count. A much larger clone lies a single base off, so this may be a read error. The J gene is TRBJ1-2, the V gene TRBV2; D possibly corresponds to TRBD1 (6 bases). Trimming shortened V by 11 bases and J by 6 bases, and 16 bases separated the two germline ends. The CDR3 runs to 12 residues. Germline V gene sequence: CDR1 SNHLY, CDR2 FYNNEI. The CDR3 DNA follows: TGTGCCGGCATCGTACAGGGTAATGGCTACACCTTC. Amino acids: CAGIVQGNGYTF.

This sequence joins TRBV6-2 or TRBV6-3 and TRBJ2-2; 11 nucleotides line up with TRBD2. The CDR3 covers 13 residues. Germline V CDR1 and CDR2: MNHEY, SVGEGT. V shed 9 bases, J shed 9 bases, and the junction held 6 bases outside the gene matches. CDR3 DNA sequence: TGTGCCAGAAGTAGACTAGCGGGGCGGGAGCTGTTTTTT. It specifies CARSRLAGRELFF.

This clonotype was counted many times. The V and J genes are TRBV10-1 and TRBJ2-7; either TRBD1 or TRBD2 may supply D (6 bases each). The CDR3 sequence is 15 residues long. CDR1 is WNHNN, CDR2 SYGVQD, per germline (reference sequence). Trimming stripped 0 bases from V and 2 bases from J, with 11 bases between. For the CDR3, the DNA is TGCGCCAGCAGTGAGTCGCGGGACACGGCCTACGAGCAGTACTTC. Protein product: CASSESRDTAYEQYF.

This clonotype was seen only a few times. The rearrangement uses TRBV6-1 and TRBJ1-2; TRBD1 aligns across 8 bases. The CDR3 has 14 residues. Germline V gives CDR1 MNHNS, CDR2 SASEGT. V was pared by 7 bases and J by 0 bases, with 4 bases of the junction left unmatched. CDR3 nucleotides: TGTGCCAGCAAGGGGACAGGCGCTAACTATGGCTACACCTTC. As protein: CASKGTGANYGYTF.

In its sample, this clonotype was seen many times. The V call is TRBV7-9, the J call TRBJ2-1; TRBD2 is a possible D gene (5 bases). Trimming cost V 2 bases and J 0 bases, with 8 bases left between them. The CDR3 has 15 amino acids. Germline V gene sequence: CDR1 SEHNR, CDR2 FQNEAQ (reference sequence). For the CDR3, the DNA is TGTGCCAGCAGCTTAACCGGGGACTCCTACAATGAGCAGTTCTTC. This gives the protein CASSLTGDSYNEQFF.

This clonotype was found many times. The genes are TRBV30 and TRBJ2-7, with TRBD2 identical over 10 bases. The junction had 8 bases not matched to a gene; V was cut back by 5 bases and J by 7 bases. This CDR3 is built from 13 residues. Germline lookup yields CDR1 GTSNPN and CDR2 SVGIG (reference sequence). CDR3 DNA sequence: TGTGCCTGGCTAATAGCGGGAGGTAGTGAGCAGTACTTC. This translates into CAWLIAGGSEQYF.

This clonotype was counted many times. In nucleotides, the CDR3 is TGCAGTGCTAGAGATCTTAGCGGGAGGGCCCCCTACGAGCAGTACTTC. Translating gives CSARDLSGRAPYEQYF. The chain couples TRBV20-1 to TRBJ2-7; 11 nucleotides match TRBD2. The CDR3 extends over 16 amino acids. V shed 0 bases and J 2 bases; nucleotides not matched to a gene: 6. The germline gives CDR1 DFQATT, CDR2 SNEGSKA (reference sequence).

V is TRBV4-1 and J is TRBJ2-7, with D tentatively TRBD1 (5 bases). V shed 4 bases and J shed 0 bases, with 16 bases lying between them. The length of the CDR3 is 16 residues. Germline V CDR1 and CDR2: MGHRA, YSYEKL. The CDR3 bases are TGCGCCAGCAGCCGAACTACAGGAGAAGGCTCCTACGAGCAGTACTTC. Its protein is CASSRTTGEGSYEQYF.

In its sample, this clonotype was seen a few times. This chain connects TRBV20-1 to TRBJ2-2; D not certain. The germline CDR1 and CDR2 sequences are DFQATT and SNEGSKA (reference sequence). Deletions cut 3 bases from V and 6 bases from J, with 14 bases between. The CDR3 is made up of 14 amino acids. The CDR3 DNA sequence: TGCAGTGCTAGGGATTTCACATGGTCCGGGGAGCTGTTTTTT. This gives the protein CSARDFTWSGELFF.

This clonotype was seen repeatedly, ten times or more. The chain combines TRBV11-2 with TRBJ2-7, with TRBD2 matching over 10 bases. The CDR3 consists of 15 residues. The V gene's germline CDR1 is SGHAT and CDR2 FQNNGV. V lost 1 base and J lost 3; bases outside the gene matches: 3. CDR3 in DNA: TGTGCCAGCAGCTTAGTCGCTAGCGGGAGCTACGAGCAGTACTTC. Translated, it gives CASSLVASGSYEQYF. The full variable domain, its missing parts supplied by reference TRBV11-2 and TRBJ2-7, is EAGVAQSPRYKIIEKRQSVAFWCNPISGHATLYWYQQILGQGPKLLIQFQNNGVVDDSQLPKDRFSAERLKGVDSTLKIQPAKLEDSAVYLCASSLVASGSYEQYFGPGTRLTVT.